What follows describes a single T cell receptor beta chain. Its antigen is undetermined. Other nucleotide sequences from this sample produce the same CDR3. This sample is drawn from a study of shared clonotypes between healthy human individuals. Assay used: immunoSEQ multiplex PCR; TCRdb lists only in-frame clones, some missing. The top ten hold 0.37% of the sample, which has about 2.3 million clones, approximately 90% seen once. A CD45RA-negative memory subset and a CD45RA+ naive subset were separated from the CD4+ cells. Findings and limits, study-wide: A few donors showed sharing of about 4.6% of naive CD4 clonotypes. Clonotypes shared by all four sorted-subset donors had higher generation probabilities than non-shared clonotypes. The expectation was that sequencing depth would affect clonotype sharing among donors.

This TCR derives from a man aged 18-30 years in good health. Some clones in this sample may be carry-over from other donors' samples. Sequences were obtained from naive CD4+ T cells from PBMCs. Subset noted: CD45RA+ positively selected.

The CDR3 loop reads CASSLVRETQYF. In DNA, the CDR3 is TGCGCCAGCAGCTTGGTGCGAGAGACCCAGTACTTC. The chain couples TRBV5-1 to TRBJ2-5; no clear D. Per the germline V gene, CDR1 is SGHRS and CDR2 is YFSETQ. The CDR3 loop spans 12 amino acids. Trimming took off 0 bases at V and 4 bases at J, with 4 bases between the two ends.